The entry below gives a single T cell receptor (beta chain) sequence along with its context. The sample holds many counts of this clonotype. What this receptor recognizes is not known. Base qualities are not at hand, and no much larger clone is one base apart. The CDR3 holds 13 amino acids from the cysteine to the phenylalanine. The DNA shown is the 39-base CDR3, in frame from base 1. Deletion took 4 bases off V and 3 bases off J, with a span of 7 bases between the germline ends. Via the germline V gene (reference sequence), CDR1 is DFQATT and CDR2 SNEGSKA. TCR beta VDJ combination and CDR3 sequence profiling used genomic DNA as the template. An Illumina HiSeq 2000 was the platform used for TCR repertoire sequencing. The study's own analysis went as follows. Repertoires were assessed using TRBV/TRBJ rearrangement plots, CDR3 size and DJ length profiles, and Simpson's diversity index. Whichever DNA sequence was most abundant in the deep sequencing data was defined as the immunodominant clone. CDR3 amino acid sequences were screened for sharing across subjects and were compared with published repertoires and the VDJdb database. TCRdb passed the public sequencing reads through fastp at Q25 and MiXCR, retaining productive beta sequences. Rows merge per CDR3 protein into single entries with the most common DNA and genes. TCRdb, not the authors, supplied the V and J calls. The sample table records around 190,000 distinct CDR3 sequences; roughly 55% of these occur just once. The ten largest make up roughly 29% of the sample.

The study deep-sequenced TCR repertoires of sorted CD4+ and CD8+ blood T cells from severe aplastic anemia patients and healthy subjects. Ficoll-Paque density gradient centrifugation was used to isolate peripheral blood mononuclear cells. CD4+ and CD8+ T cells were sorted by FACS or magnetic beads before DNA extraction. The data stem from a study of CD8+CD57+ T cells in acquired aplastic anemia (dated 2018 in TCRdb). Notes on the research overall: On average, sorted CD4+ and CD8+ cells yielded around 3.1 ug of extracted DNA, with a range of about 0.17 to 27.4 ug. An average of approximately 10 million reads for CD4+ cells and 11 million or so reads for CD8+ cells was obtained from healthy donor samples. The paper as a whole reports these results and caveats: Around 27 CD8+ CDR3 sequences were found in both patients and controls but appeared to be highly expressed in patients and within the immunodominant clones of the patients. CD8+ Simpson's diversity did not differ significantly between patients and healthy controls (P=0.060).

The rearranged segments are TRBV20-1 and TRBJ2-6; no D segment can be confidently identified. The origin of this receptor is a human donor in good health. Sequencing was carried out using sorted CD4+, CD8+, or CD8+CD57+ T cells (not recorded which) from PBMCs. The DNA sequence is as follows: TGCAGTGCTAACCCGGTTGGGGCCAACGTCCTGACTTTC. It encodes CSANPVGANVLTF.